This paragraph covers one T cell receptor beta chain sequence. Antigen: not known. The trim removed 8 bases at V and 9 bases at J, leaving 11 bases unmatched. The CDR3 is 15 residues long. In germline, CDR1 is MNHNS, CDR2 SASEGT. The data are from a study of T cells after yellow fever vaccination. Across the whole study: Low-cell-number fractions underwent preparation using SMART-Seq v4 Ultra Low Input. Study-level results: Reappearing after the booster were most of the clones from primary vaccination (around 95% CD4, 88% CD8). A secondary response was less intense yet reached its peak sooner, at day 5 versus 15.

Universal primer sites and UMIs were introduced during 5'RACE template-switching synthesis of TCR cDNA. In TCRdb, the 5' RACE reads were re-called with MiXCR into one record per CDR3 protein. The table has approximately 250,000 distinct CDR3 sequences, about 3.7% seen once; the top ten hold around 19%. This chain joins TRBV6-1 and TRBJ2-1; 12 nucleotides match TRBD2. Sequencing was performed on PBMCs, taken 15 days after the yellow fever booster vaccination. This TCR came from a man younger than 35 who received the YFV17D yellow fever vaccine. In DNA form, the CDR3 reads TGTGCCAGCGCCCCTCTAGCGGGGGGGCCGGTTGAGCAGTTCTTC. As protein: CASAPLAGGPVEQFF.